These 11 T cell receptor beta chains share one sample of origin, sequenced in a study of GPR56 and killer-like receptors on CD4 memory cells. TCRdb reanalyzed the reads, giving one entry per CDR3 protein sequence and no DNA. This sample's table has 2,000 to 2,500 distinct CDR3 sequences. Five CD4+ populations, defined by killer cell lectin-like receptor and GPR56 markers, were sorted by FACS. Sequenced: memory CD4+ T cells from blood. These receptors were collected from a human donor in good health.

This chain joins TRBV19 and TRBJ1-6; TCRdb lists TRBD1, though no DNA is available to test this call. Germline values: CDR1 LNHDA, CDR2 SQIVND (reference sequence). CDR3 length equals 15 residues. CDR3 protein: CASSLDRDNNSPLHF.

This rearrangement joins TRBV7-2 to TRBJ2-2; checking the TCRdb D call of TRBD2 is not possible without DNA. The length of the CDR3 is 19 residues. The germline CDR1 and CDR2 sequences are SGHTA and FQGNSA. The CDR3 region is CASSTPQTSGGYNTGELFF. Using reference TRBV7-2 and TRBJ2-2 for the parts outside the CDR3, the full variable domain is GAGVSQSPSNKVTEKGKDVELRCDPISGHTALYWYRQSLGQGLEFLIYFQGNSAPDKSGLPSDRFSAERTGGSVSTLTIQRTQQEDSAVYLCASSTPQTSGGYNTGELFFGEGSRLTVL.

The chain joins TRBV12-5 to TRBJ2-7; TCRdb's assignment of TRBD1 cannot be checked, as there is no DNA. From germline, CDR1 is LGHNT and CDR2 FRNRAP. CDR3 length: 19 residues. CDR3: CASGLVNSLPGHSTYEQYF.

This clonotype ranks as medium-sized in terms of frequency. This chain connects TRBV25-1 to TRBJ1-6. This CDR3 is 18 amino acids long. CDR1 and CDR2 from the germline V gene are MGHDK and SYGVNS. This CDR3 is CASSDRLGRSRSNSPLHF.

The rearrangement uses TRBV7-2 and TRBJ2-3; TCRdb proposes TRBD2, but this gene call is untestable without DNA. The CDR3 has 16 residues. Germline V lookup: CDR1 SGHTA, CDR2 FQGNSA. The CDR3 loop reads CASSLAGSGGMNTQYF.

This chain links TRBV2 with TRBJ2-1. Germline V gene data show CDR1 as SNHLY and CDR2 as FYNNEI. This CDR3 contains 15 residues. CDR3 residues: CASSERASSYNEQFF.

V usage is TRBV20-1 and J usage is TRBJ2-5; TCRdb gives TRBD2 as the D gene, but with no DNA this cannot be confirmed. Germline CDR1 reads DFQATT; CDR2 reads SNEGSKA (reference sequence). The length of the CDR3 is 17 residues. CDR3 sequence reads: CSAKRLQKSGGEKTQYF.

This clonotype ranks as large (0.1 to 1%) in terms of frequency. The V call is TRBV19, the J call TRBJ1-6; TCRdb reports TRBD1, a call that lacks DNA to check it against. This CDR3 contains 13 residues. Germline CDR1 reads LNHDA; CDR2 reads SQIVND (reference sequence). The CDR3: CAGGQGANSPLHF. Together with reference TRBV19 and TRBJ1-6, the CDR3 gives the full variable domain: DGGITQSPKYLFRKEGQNVTLSCEQNLNHDAMYWYRQDPGQGLRLIYYSQIVNDFQKGDIAEGYSVSREKKESFPLTVTSAQKNPTAFYLCAGGQGANSPLHFGNGTRLTVT.

The gene calls are TRBV6-6 and TRBJ2-2; TCRdb names TRBD2, which stays unverified in the absence of DNA. The length of the CDR3 is 19 residues. The germline gives CDR1 MNHNY, CDR2 SVGAGI (reference sequence). The CDR3 sequence is CASSYRALWRGDLTGELFF.

This rearrangement joins TRBV20-1 to TRBJ1-1. CDR1 and CDR2 (germline): DFQATT, SNEGSKA (reference sequence). This CDR3 contains 15 residues. The CDR3 protein is CSAREFSGRYTEAFF.

This clonotype is called medium-sized based on its frequency. This chain links TRBV12-3 or TRBV12-4 with TRBJ2-1; TCRdb returns TRBD1, unconfirmable since there is no DNA. The CDR3 length is 14 residues. CDR3 loop: CASSLLPGGNEQFF.